The clone carrying this TCR beta chain was recorded once. The antigen is unknown. Reverse transcribing all isolated RNA meant expressed TCRB transcripts were sequenced. Sequencing was performed with immunoSEQ multiplex PCR; in TCRdb, only in-frame clones are kept and a portion is missing. The table records around 400,000 clones, 10% to 15% of them present only once. These data come from a study of beta chain features in type 1 diabetes. Study observations and caveats: A closer apparent resemblance between naive, central memory and Treg TCRB repertoires was seen in patients than in healthy donors. Whether HLA type affects TCRB rearrangement stayed undetermined in the present work. An over-representation of cells with high TCR expression could result from cDNA sequencing.

Trimming took 6 bases from V and 3 from J; bases not matched to a gene: 5. CDR3 length: 15 residues. Germline V lookup: CDR1 MDHEN, CDR2 SYDVKM. Sequencing used naive CD4+ T cells from blood. This chain uses TRBV28 with TRBJ2-5; 12 nucleotides agree with TRBD2. The TCR comes from a man younger than 35 in good health. In nucleotides, the CDR3 is TGTGCCAGCAGGGACCGGACTAGCGGGAAAGAGACCCAGTACTTC. As protein: CASRDRTSGKETQYF.